This passage covers 27 T cell receptor beta chains from one sample sequenced in a study of vaccination and CD4 T cells after COVID-19. TCRdb re-analysed the PCR reads in MiXCR, keeping a single row per CDR3 protein. Found here are some 14,000 distinct CDR3 sequences, roughly three quarters of them singletons; the top ten hold about 1.1%. Sequences were derived from CD4+ T cells from blood, sampled after SARS-CoV-2 vaccination. The receptors shown here come from a human donor who had recovered from COVID-19.

CDR3 in amino acids: CASSWVSTGTEAFF. CDR3 bases: TGTGCCAGTAGTTGGGTGTCGACGGGCACTGAAGCTTTCTTT. The chain has TRBV19 and TRBJ1-1; D gene ambiguous. V was pared by 5 bases and J by 4 bases, with 14 bases between. The CDR3 extends over 14 amino acids. Germline CDR1 LNHDA, CDR2 SQIVND (reference sequence).

The rearrangement links TRBV7-9 to TRBJ1-6, with D possibly TRBD1 on 6 matching bases. There are 14 residues in the CDR3. V was clipped by 3 bases and J by 8 bases, with 11 bases between them. Germline V CDR1 and CDR2: SEHNR, FQNEAQ (reference sequence). The CDR3 loop reads CASSLGGADSPLHF. CDR3 DNA sequence: TGTGCCAGCAGCTTGGGGGGCGCGGATTCACCCCTCCACTTT.

The chain employs TRBV7-9 and TRBJ2-1, with TRBD1 as a possible D gene (6 bases). The CDR3 has 13 residues. The V gene lost 5 bases and the J gene lost 7 bases, with 12 bases spanning the gap. Germline V gives CDR1 SEHNR, CDR2 FQNEAQ (reference sequence). CDR3 loop: CASSGQSENEQFF. The CDR3 coding sequence is TGTGCCAGCAGCGGACAGAGTGAAAATGAGCAGTTCTTC.

This clonotype came up a few times. The rearrangement uses TRBV2 and TRBJ1-5; D gene uncertain. Germline CDR1 SNHLY, CDR2 FYNNEI. The V gene lost 6 bases and the J gene lost 5 bases, with 17 bases spanning the gap. CDR3 length: 15 amino acids. The DNA for the CDR3 is TGTGCCAGCAGCTACCGATCGAGGCGCGATCAGCCCCAGCATTTT. This codes for CASSYRSRRDQPQHF. The whole variable domain, filled in from reference TRBV2 and TRBJ1-5, reads EPEVTQTPSHQVTQMGQEVILRCVPISNHLYFYWYRQILGQKVEFLVSFYNNEISEKSEIFDDQFSVERPDGSNFTLKIRSTKLEDSAMYFCASSYRSRRDQPQHFGDGTRLSIL.

V usage is TRBV10-1 and J usage is TRBJ1-2, with D possibly matching TRBD1 (6 bases). Trimming cost V 8 bases and J 2 bases, with 12 bases left between them. Germline CDR1 is WNHNN and CDR2 is SYGVQD (reference sequence). The CDR3 contains 13 residues. The CDR3 reads CASVAQGNYGYTF. The CDR3 coding sequence is TGCGCCAGCGTTGCGCAGGGGAACTATGGCTACACCTTC.

The rearrangement links TRBV30 to TRBJ1-2; 7 nucleotides match TRBD1. V dropped 2 bases and J dropped 8; count of bases not matched to a gene: 8. This CDR3 is 13 amino acids long. Germline V gene sequence: CDR1 GTSNPN, CDR2 SVGIG (reference sequence). In DNA, the CDR3 is TGTGCCTGGAGTTTACAGGGGATCGGCGGCTACACCTTC. Residues: CAWSLQGIGGYTF. The full variable domain, completed using reference TRBV30 and TRBJ1-2, is SQTIHQWPATLVQPVGSPLSLECTVEGTSNPNLYWYRQAAGRGLQLLFYSVGIGQISSEVPQNLSASRPQDRQFILSSKKLLLSDSGFYLCAWSLQGIGGYTFGSGTRLTVV.

This rearrangement joins TRBV20-1 to TRBJ1-6; D remains ambiguous. The CDR3 runs 12 residues. From germline, CDR1 is DFQATT and CDR2 SNEGSKA (reference sequence). Deletions cut 2 bases from V and 6 bases from J, with 5 bases between. CDR3 DNA sequence: TGCAGTGCTAGACAGGTTAATTCACCCCTCCACTTT. This translates into CSARQVNSPLHF.

The chain combines TRBV4-1 with TRBJ1-3; D is ambiguous. Germline CDR1 MGHRA, CDR2 YSYEKL. The length of the CDR3 is 17 residues. V dropped 4 bases and J dropped 0 bases, with 16 bases sitting between them. The CDR3 coding sequence is TGCGCCAGCAGCCGTCGCCCCCGTAGTGACTCTGGAAACACCATATATTTT. It translates to CASSRRPRSDSGNTIYF.

V usage is TRBV7-2 and J usage is TRBJ2-7; 7 bases agree with TRBD2. The CDR3 covers 15 residues. Germline V gives CDR1 SGHTA, CDR2 FQGNSA. V was pared by 5 bases and J by 2 bases, with 9 bases of the junction left unmatched. The CDR3 region is CASSKEPGGTYEQYF. The CDR3 DNA follows: TGTGCCAGCAGCAAAGAACCGGGAGGAACCTACGAGCAGTACTTC. The whole variable domain, remainder taken from reference TRBV7-2 and TRBJ2-7, is GAGVSQSPSNKVTEKGKDVELRCDPISGHTALYWYRQSLGQGLEFLIYFQGNSAPDKSGLPSDRFSAERTGGSVSTLTIQRTQQEDSAVYLCASSKEPGGTYEQYFGPGTRLTVT.

This chain uses TRBV10-2 with TRBJ1-3; D is uncertain. This CDR3 has 15 amino acids. V lost 3 bases to trimming and J lost 0 bases, with 9 bases between them. Germline V gene lookup returns CDR1 WSHSY and CDR2 SAAADI. CDR3 region: CASSEREDSGNTIYF. The CDR3, as DNA: TGCGCCAGCAGTGAAAGGGAAGACTCTGGAAACACCATATATTTT.

The genes are TRBV20-1 and TRBJ1-5, with a tentative D call TRBD1 (6 bases). The CDR3 loop spans 14 amino acids. V lost 3 bases and J 1 base, leaving 10 bases between the germline ends. Germline V gives CDR1 DFQATT, CDR2 SNEGSKA (reference sequence). CDR3 bases: TGCAGTGCTAGTAAGGGGACAAGCAATCAGCCCCAGCATTTT. This translates into CSASKGTSNQPQHF.

The V and J genes are TRBV7-6 and TRBJ1-6, with D tentatively TRBD1 (6 bases). V dropped 4 bases and J dropped 6 bases, with 19 bases sitting between them. The CDR3 covers 17 residues. Per the germline V gene, CDR1 is SGHVS and CDR2 is FNYEAQ. CDR3 sequence (DNA): TGTGCCAGCAGCTCTTCCCCTACAGGGATGAGTAATTCACCCCTCCACTTT. Amino acid sequence: CASSSSPTGMSNSPLHF.

This clonotype has just one count. The V call is TRBV4-1, the J call TRBJ1-1, with D tentatively TRBD1 (5 bases). Trimming stripped 0 bases from V and 6 bases from J, with 17 bases between. CDR3 size: 16 residues. Germline-derived CDR1 and CDR2 are MGHRA and YSYEKL. As DNA, the CDR3 is TGCGCCAGCAGCCAAGATCCGCCCCAGGGAATTGCTGAAGCTTTCTTT. Encoded protein: CASSQDPPQGIAEAFF.

The rearrangement uses TRBV11-2 and TRBJ2-5; TRBD2 agrees at 7 bases. J gave up 4 bases and V 3 bases, and 5 bases lay outside the gene matches. The CDR3 consists of 14 residues. Per the germline V gene, CDR1 is SGHAT and CDR2 is FQNNGV. CDR3 in amino acids: CASSLGGVGETQYF. For the CDR3, the DNA is TGTGCCAGCAGCTTGGGGGGGGTCGGAGAGACCCAGTACTTC. Full variable domain (rest looked up from reference TRBV11-2 and TRBJ2-5): EAGVAQSPRYKIIEKRQSVAFWCNPISGHATLYWYQQILGQGPKLLIQFQNNGVVDDSQLPKDRFSAERLKGVDSTLKIQPAKLEDSAVYLCASSLGGVGETQYFGPGTRLLVL.

This chain links TRBV20-1 with TRBJ2-2; D is possibly TRBD2 (6 bases). This CDR3 has 16 amino acids. Germline CDR1 reads DFQATT; CDR2 reads SNEGSKA (reference sequence). Trimming pared 3 bases from V and 1 base from J, leaving 15 bases between. The CDR3: CSARPYSGGNTGELFF. The CDR3, as DNA: TGCAGTGCTAGGCCCTATAGCGGAGGGAACACCGGGGAGCTGTTTTTT.

The table lists this clonotype with a few counts. The V call is TRBV15, the J call TRBJ1-2; D is perhaps TRBD1 (6 bases). V lost 0 bases and J lost 6, with 8 bases in between. The CDR3 is 13 residues long. From germline, CDR1 is LNHNV and CDR2 YYDKDF (reference sequence). The CDR3 spells CATSRDPGDGYTF. In DNA, the CDR3 is TGTGCCACCAGCAGAGATCCAGGGGATGGCTACACCTTC.

V and J are TRBV30 and TRBJ2-7, with TRBD1 matching over 7 bases. Trimming at V came to 4 bases and at J to 5 bases, leaving 2 bases not matched to a gene. The V gene's germline CDR1 is GTSNPN and CDR2 SVGIG (reference sequence). CDR3 length: 11 amino acids. The CDR3 region is CAWNRGHEQYF. As DNA, the CDR3 is TGTGCCTGGAACAGGGGCCACGAGCAGTACTTC.

The V gene is TRBV24-1, the J gene TRBJ1-2; D perhaps matches TRBD1 (6 bases). The CDR3 sequence is 13 residues long. Germline lookup yields CDR1 KGHDR and CDR2 SFDVKD. V lost 2 bases, J lost 4 bases, and 7 bases lay in between. Written as DNA, the CDR3 is TGTGCCACCAGTGATTCCAGGGGCTATGGCTACACCTTC. This codes for CATSDSRGYGYTF.

This clonotype has just one count. The chain links TRBV6-5 to TRBJ1-1, with D possibly being TRBD1 (5 bases). Germline CDR1 MNHEY, CDR2 SVGAGI. V was shortened by 1 base and J by 1 base, with 7 bases between the two germline ends. The length of the CDR3 is 14 residues. DNA of the CDR3: TGTGCCAGCAGTTACTTCAGGGAGAACACTGAAGCTTTCTTT. Its protein product is CASSYFRENTEAFF.

The chain carries TRBV6-2 or TRBV6-3 and TRBJ2-4, with 7 bases that match TRBD1. The J segment lost 3 bases and the V segment lost 5 bases, leaving 10 bases of the junction unmatched. The CDR3 is made up of 16 amino acids. Per germline, CDR1 MNHEY and CDR2 SVGEGT. The DNA for the CDR3 is TGTGCCAGCAGTCCACCCGGGACAGCCTTCAAAAACATTCAGTACTTC. It translates to CASSPPGTAFKNIQYF.

J is TRBJ1-5 and V is TRBV6-1, with D perhaps matching TRBD1 (5 bases). Germline V gene data show CDR1 as MNHNS and CDR2 as SASEGT. The CDR3 is 14 residues long. V lost 0 bases and J 7 bases, leaving 10 bases between the germline ends. CDR3 sequence reads: CASSEANRQQPQHF. CDR3 nucleotide sequence: TGTGCCAGCAGTGAAGCTAACAGGCAACAGCCCCAGCATTTT.

The gene calls are TRBV27 and TRBJ2-3; TRBD1 matches 10 bases. This CDR3 has 15 amino acids. V shed 7 bases, J shed 6 bases, and the junction held 10 bases outside the gene matches. Per the germline V gene, CDR1 is MNHEY and CDR2 is SMNVEV (reference sequence). The CDR3 sequence is CASTVWDRGLDTQYF. The CDR3 DNA sequence: TGTGCCAGCACCGTGTGGGACAGGGGTTTGGATACGCAGTATTTT.

CDR3 nucleotide sequence: TGTGCCATCAGTGAGTCGAAAGCGGGGTCCCACTCCTACGAGCAGTACTTC. Protein: CAISESKAGSHSYEQYF. V is TRBV10-3 and J is TRBJ2-7; TRBD2 matches at 7 bases. CDR1 is ENHRY and CDR2 is SYGVKD in the germline V gene. This CDR3 has 17 amino acids. The V gene end was trimmed by 0 bases and the J gene end by 0 bases; junction bases not matched to a gene: 8.

The chain links TRBV2 to TRBJ2-7, with 7 bases identical to TRBD1. Germline V lookup: CDR1 SNHLY, CDR2 FYNNEI. After removal of 7 bases from V and 5 bases from J, the junction contained 11 bases not matched to a gene. The CDR3 length is 14 residues. CDR3 sequence reads: CASIQGQAGHEQYF. For the CDR3, the DNA is TGTGCCAGCATCCAAGGACAGGCGGGCCACGAGCAGTACTTC.

The chain carries TRBV4-1 and TRBJ2-7, with TRBD2 matching over 9 bases. CDR1 MGHRA and CDR2 YSYEKL come from the germline V gene. Unmatched junction bases numbered 10, after V lost 4 bases and J lost 3 bases. The CDR3 has 16 amino acids. The CDR3 coding sequence is TGCGCCAGCAGCCCATTTAGCGGGGGACGGGTCTACGAGCAGTACTTC. Translated: CASSPFSGGRVYEQYF.

This clonotype has just a few counts. CDR3 nucleotide sequence: TGTGCCAGCGGATTGGGCCCAGCGGGCGGCGAGCAGTACTTC. Translation: CASGLGPAGGEQYF. The chain links TRBV6-1 to TRBJ2-7; weak D call: TRBD2 (6 bases). The CDR3 covers 14 residues. Per germline, CDR1 MNHNS and CDR2 SASEGT. V lost 8 bases to trimming and J lost 6 bases, with 20 bases between them.

Only a few counts were recorded for this clonotype. The gene calls are TRBV10-3 and TRBJ2-5, with 7 bases that match TRBD2. Looked up from germline, CDR1 is ENHRY and CDR2 is SYGVKD. With V trimmed by 8 bases and J by 1 base, 7 bases remained unmatched. The CDR3 contains 14 residues. The CDR3 region has the DNA TGTGCCATCGCCACGGAGCGGGGCCAAGAGACCCAGTACTTC. Translated, it gives CAIATERGQETQYF.